This section outlines one T cell receptor beta chain sequence together with its context. Its specificity is unknown. The sample comes from a study of cytomegalovirus exposure and HLA in healthy donors. Study-level results: Earlier results showed most TCR beta V segments being productive about 90% or about 30% of the time. The authors assumed roughly uniform sequencing depth across donors for presence/absence analyses.

PCR employed 60 Vbeta and 13 Jbeta primers. Libraries were prepared by immunoSEQ multiplex PCR; TCRdb keeps only in-frame clonotypes and omits some of them. The profile shows 150,000 or so clones, around three quarters of them singletons. The CDR3 has 15 amino acids. Unmatched junction bases numbered 5, after V lost 6 bases and J lost 3 bases. Per the germline V gene, CDR1 is MDHEN and CDR2 is SYDVKM. The rearrangement uses TRBV28 and TRBJ2-7; TRBD2 matches at 13 bases. The receptor's source is a man in his forties in good health and CMV-seronegative. Material: PBMCs. The CDR3 region is CASSVGLAGVYEQYF. In DNA, the CDR3 is TGTGCCAGCAGCGTTGGACTAGCGGGAGTCTACGAGCAGTACTTC.